This T cell receptor beta chain was sequenced for a study of T cell responses to AZD1222 COVID-19 vaccine. Study findings and constraints: Close to half of spike-specific TCRs reportedly recognize unmutated variant regions.

This clone was detected once. Its antigen is not known. V lost 2 bases and J lost 2, with 3 bases in between. CDR3 length: 12 residues. Germline CDR1 LGHDT, CDR2 YNNKEL (reference sequence). TCRdb's copy holds only in-frame clones and misses some; the assay was immunoSEQ multiplex PCR. The sample carries more than 95,000 clones, around 80% recorded once. The source is an adult who received the AZD1222 COVID-19 vaccine. The gene calls are TRBV3-1 (or the pseudogene TRBV3-2) and TRBJ1-1; D remains ambiguous. The input for sequencing was peripheral blood, taken 28 days after the second AZD1222 dose. CDR3 amino acids: CASSQYNTEAFF. DNA of the CDR3: TGTGCCAGCAGCCAATATAACACTGAAGCTTTCTTT.